These 28 T cell receptor beta chains were all obtained from the same sample, sequenced in a study of graft-versus-host responses after intestinal transplantation. These TCRs are of unknown antigen specificity. Clones were sequenced by immunoSEQ multiplex PCR, and TCRdb holds only the in-frame ones, with some missing. The repertoire includes tens of thousands of clones, 80% to 95% of them detected once, and 5% to 6.5% sits in the top ten. Specimen: unstimulated CD8+ T cells sorted from spleen or lymph node cells, collected before intestinal transplant. The source of these receptors is a human donor who received an intestinal transplant.

The chain uses TRBV4-1 and TRBJ2-7; the D gene could be TRBD1 or TRBD2 (5 bases each). The germline V gene encodes CDR1 MGHRA and CDR2 YSYEKL. With 4 bases removed from V and 3 bases from J, the gap between germline ends came to 31 bases. CDR3 size: 20 residues. CDR3 protein: CASSLPKGASPQSDLYEQYF. The CDR3 DNA follows: TGCGCCAGCAGCCTCCCCAAAGGGGCTAGCCCTCAATCCGATCTCTACGAGCAGTACTTC.

The V gene is TRBV7-3, the J gene TRBJ1-2; 10 nucleotides match TRBD1. Unmatched junction bases numbered 4, after V lost 4 bases and J lost 5 bases. This CDR3 has 14 amino acids. Germline V gene data show CDR1 as SGHTA and CDR2 as FQGTGA. The CDR3 sequence is CASSSGQGLYGYTF. CDR3 DNA sequence: TGTGCCAGCAGCTCGGGACAGGGGCTATATGGCTACACCTTC.

This chain joins TRBV5-4 and TRBJ1-4; no reliable D call. In germline, CDR1 is SGHNT, CDR2 YYREEE (reference sequence). The CDR3 consists of 13 residues. V was pared by 0 bases and J by 4 bases, with 4 bases between. Here the CDR3 DNA reads TGTGCCAGCAGCTTGGACAGTAATGAAAAACTGTTTTTT. Amino acid sequence: CASSLDSNEKLFF. The full variable domain, with the rest looked up from reference TRBV5-4 and TRBJ1-4, is ETGVTQSPTHLIKTRGQQVTLRCSSQSGHNTVSWYQQALGQGPQFIFQYYREEENGRGNFPPRFSGLQFPNYSSELNVNALELDDSALYLCASSLDSNEKLFFGSGTQLSVL.

This clone occurred a few times. The chain couples TRBV6-5 to TRBJ2-3; tentatively, D is TRBD2 (5 bases). This CDR3 contains 16 residues. V lost 2 bases and J lost 4, with 16 bases in between. Germline lookup yields CDR1 MNHEY and CDR2 SVGAGI. CDR3 sequence reads: CASSYTAGRGSDTQYF. The CDR3 DNA is TGTGCCAGCAGTTACACGGCGGGTCGGGGTTCAGATACGCAGTATTTT.

The chain is built from TRBV29-1 and TRBJ2-3, with 7 bases fitting TRBD2. Germline CDR1 SQVTM, CDR2 ANQGSEA. The CDR3 is 15 amino acids. The V and J ends lost 2 bases and 0 bases, in that order; junction bases with no gene match: 5. The chain's CDR3 is CSVEWDYSSTDTQYF. In nucleotides, the CDR3 is TGCAGCGTTGAATGGGACTACTCTAGCACAGATACGCAGTATTTT.

V gene TRBV6-6 combines with J gene TRBJ1-4; D call uncertain. Germline CDR1 and CDR2: MNHNY and SVGAGI (reference sequence). This CDR3 has 13 residues. V lost 0 bases to trimming and J lost 8 bases, with 7 bases between them. CDR3 sequence (DNA): TGTGCCAGCAGTTACTCGACGGGGGAAAAACTGTTTTTT. Its protein is CASSYSTGEKLFF.

The chain is built from TRBV7-2 and TRBJ2-5; 11 nucleotides align to TRBD2. Germline loops: CDR1 SGHTA, CDR2 FQGNSA. The ends lost 3 bases at V and 4 bases at J; junction bases unmatched: 7. There are 16 residues in the CDR3. CDR3 in amino acids: CASSLPRTSGLETQYF. CDR3 bases: TGTGCCAGCAGCTTGCCTCGGACTAGCGGGTTAGAGACCCAGTACTTC.

The chain couples TRBV5-6 to TRBJ1-1, with 7 nucleotides matching TRBD1. CDR3 length equals 14 residues. Per the germline V gene, CDR1 is SGHDT and CDR2 is YYEEEE. V shed 2 bases, J shed 1 base, and the junction held 2 bases outside the gene matches. The CDR3 here is CASSFGQANTEAFF. CDR3 nucleotide sequence: TGTGCCAGCAGCTTTGGACAGGCGAACACTGAAGCTTTCTTT.

The chain combines TRBV11-2 with TRBJ2-5; 8 nucleotides line up with TRBD2. The CDR3 is 15 amino acids. Germline V lookup: CDR1 SGHAT, CDR2 FQNNGV. V was pared by 0 bases and J by 2 bases, with 2 bases of the junction left unmatched. CDR3 sequence (DNA): TGTGCCAGCAGCTTAGACGGGGGGGATCAAGAGACCCAGTACTTC. The encoded protein is CASSLDGGDQETQYF. Drawing the rest from reference TRBV11-2 and TRBJ2-5, the complete variable domain is EAGVAQSPRYKIIEKRQSVAFWCNPISGHATLYWYQQILGQGPKLLIQFQNNGVVDDSQLPKDRFSAERLKGVDSTLKIQPAKLEDSAVYLCASSLDGGDQETQYFGPGTRLLVL.

The V gene is TRBV9, the J gene TRBJ2-1; weak D call: TRBD2 (5 bases). V lost 0 bases and J 6 bases, leaving 13 bases between the germline ends. Germline CDR1 reads SGDLS; CDR2 reads YYNGEE. The CDR3 spans 15 residues. CDR3 sequence (DNA): TGTGCCAGCAGCGTAGGATCGGGAAGTCTCAATGAGCAGTTCTTC. Protein sequence: CASSVGSGSLNEQFF.

This sequence joins TRBV9 and TRBJ2-7, with D perhaps assigned TRBD1 or TRBD2 (5 bases each). This CDR3 is built from 16 residues. V gave up 1 base and J gave up 0 bases, with 14 bases separating them. Germline CDR1 SGDLS, CDR2 YYNGEE. The CDR3: CASSVSDGTSSYEQYF. The CDR3 DNA is TGTGCCAGCAGCGTATCAGATGGGACGTCCTCCTACGAGCAGTACTTC.

The rearrangement links TRBV27 to TRBJ2-7; tentative D call: TRBD1 (6 bases). The CDR3 runs to 15 residues. The V end was cut by 5 bases, the J end by 3 bases, with 17 bases between. Germline values: CDR1 MNHEY, CDR2 SMNVEV (reference sequence). CDR3 amino acids: CASSADRDTDYEQYF. The CDR3 nucleotides read TGTGCCAGCAGTGCTGACCGGGACACCGACTACGAGCAGTACTTC.

This clone showed up just once. The V and J genes are TRBV29-1 and TRBJ2-7, with TRBD1 identical over 8 bases. The CDR3 is made up of 16 amino acids. The V segment lost 0 bases and the J segment 1 base; nucleotides outside the gene matches: 8. Per germline, CDR1 SQVTM and CDR2 ANQGSEA. In DNA form, the CDR3 reads TGCAGCGTTGAAGAGCCGCAGGGGGCGTTTTCCTACGAGCAGTACTTC. Amino acids: CSVEEPQGAFSYEQYF.

V is TRBV29-1 and J is TRBJ2-7; D call uncertain. CDR3 length equals 11 residues. Per the germline V gene, CDR1 is SQVTM and CDR2 is ANQGSEA. Deletions cut 4 bases from V and 0 bases from J, with 4 bases between. The DNA for the CDR3 is TGCAGCGTTGGACACTCCTACGAGCAGTACTTC. It codes for CSVGHSYEQYF.

The rearrangement links TRBV6-5 to TRBJ2-7, with a weak D call TRBD1 (5 bases). Germline loops: CDR1 MNHEY, CDR2 SVGAGI. The CDR3 runs 15 residues. V shed 2 bases and J shed 3 bases, with 14 bases lying between them. The CDR3 DNA sequence: TGTGCCAGCAGTTACCAGCAGGGCGCTCACTACGAGCAGTACTTC. Its protein is CASSYQQGAHYEQYF.

The chain combines TRBV4-1 with TRBJ2-1, with 10 bases that match TRBD2. The CDR3 totals 17 residues. Losses at the gene ends were 3 bases for V and 7 bases for J; bases not matched to a gene: 12. CDR1 and CDR2 from the germline V gene are MGHRA and YSYEKL. CDR3 nucleotides: TGCGCCAGCAGCCATCTTGCAGCGGGAGGGCCTTTAAATGAGCAGTTCTTC. It is translated as CASSHLAAGGPLNEQFF.

J is TRBJ2-7 and V is TRBV27; possible D gene TRBD2, 6 bases. The V gene's germline CDR1 is MNHEY and CDR2 SMNVEV (reference sequence). Trimming took 3 bases from V and 1 from J, leaving 7 bases between them. The CDR3 covers 13 residues. The CDR3 loop is CASSFGTSYEQYF. The CDR3 DNA sequence: TGTGCCAGCAGTTTCGGGACTTCCTACGAGCAGTACTTC.

The CDR3 sequence: CASSISMTSAYEQYF. CDR3 coding DNA: TGTGCCAGTAGTATAAGTATGACCTCCGCCTACGAGCAGTACTTC. This chain connects TRBV19 to TRBJ2-7; no clear D. V was trimmed by 2 bases and J by 2 bases, leaving 13 bases between them. The CDR3 covers 15 residues. Germline V gene sequence: CDR1 LNHDA, CDR2 SQIVND (reference sequence).

The J gene is TRBJ1-6, the V gene TRBV6-5, with no clear D. The CDR3 is 15 amino acids. Germline lookup yields CDR1 MNHEY and CDR2 SVGAGI. Deletions cut 0 bases from V and 7 bases from J, with 10 bases between. The CDR3 DNA reads TGTGCCAGCAGTTACTCGGGAGGGCTCAATTCACCCCTCCACTTT. Residues: CASSYSGGLNSPLHF.

This clone was recorded only once. This chain links TRBV19 with TRBJ2-5; D unresolved. The CDR3 spans 16 residues. V lost 5 bases to trimming and J lost 2 bases, with 18 bases between them. Germline assignment: CDR1 LNHDA and CDR2 SQIVND (reference sequence). CDR3 DNA: TGTGCCAGTAGTCGTGAGGACGCCCAGTCGCAAGAGACCCAGTACTTC. Encoded protein: CASSREDAQSQETQYF.

The chain uses TRBV10-2 and TRBJ1-1, with a weak D call TRBD1 (6 bases). The length of the CDR3 is 17 residues. Germline V gives CDR1 WSHSY, CDR2 SAAADI. Deletions cut 3 bases from V and 5 bases from J, with 22 bases between. DNA for the CDR3: TGCGCCAGCAGTGATTTTGCTTTGGGGGCTCCGAGAACTGAAGCTTTCTTT. Its translation: CASSDFALGAPRTEAFF.

The J gene is TRBJ2-1, the V gene TRBV2, with 7 bases lining up with TRBD1. The ends lost 6 bases at V and 7 bases at J; junction bases unmatched: 18. This CDR3 comprises 17 residues. In germline, CDR1 is SNHLY, CDR2 FYNNEI. In nucleotides, the CDR3 is TGTGCCAGCAGGGACAGGCTGGAGGCTCCCCCCAGGAATGAGCAGTTCTTC. This sequence encodes CASRDRLEAPPRNEQFF. Looking up the rest from reference TRBV2 and TRBJ2-1 gives the full variable domain: EPEVTQTPSHQVTQMGQEVILRCVPISNHLYFYWYRQILGQKVEFLVSFYNNEISEKSEIFDDQFSVERPDGSNFTLKIRSTKLEDSAMYFCASRDRLEAPPRNEQFFGPGTRLTVL.

This sequence joins TRBV29-1 and TRBJ2-2; 9 bases map to TRBD1. Germline lookup yields CDR1 SQVTM and CDR2 ANQGSEA. V gave up 3 bases and J gave up 5 bases; unmatched junction bases: 7. This CDR3 has 15 residues. The CDR3 DNA reads as TGCAGCGTTGAGAGACAGGGGGGACTGACCGGGGAGCTGTTTTTT. Its protein product is CSVERQGGLTGELFF.

The rearrangement links TRBV7-9 to TRBJ1-2; D not certain. Germline V gene lookup returns CDR1 SEHNR and CDR2 FQNEAQ (reference sequence). CDR3 size: 15 residues. V lost 2 bases, J lost 3 bases, and 13 bases lay in between. The CDR3 spells CASSLLAESDYGYTF. CDR3 nucleotides: TGTGCCAGCAGCTTACTGGCAGAATCGGACTATGGCTACACCTTC.

V usage is TRBV2 and J usage is TRBJ2-7, with 7 nucleotides matching TRBD2. CDR3 size: 14 residues. With V trimmed by 3 bases and J by 1 base, 3 bases remained unmatched. The germline gives CDR1 SNHLY, CDR2 FYNNEI. CDR3 loop: CASSDGRTSYEQYF. The CDR3, as DNA: TGTGCCAGCAGTGACGGGAGGACTTCCTACGAGCAGTACTTC.

The rearrangement uses TRBV2 and TRBJ1-6; D is possibly TRBD1 (5 bases). Germline lookup yields CDR1 SNHLY and CDR2 FYNNEI. V lost 7 bases to trimming and J lost 4 bases, with 11 bases between them. The CDR3 has 14 residues. The CDR3 spells CASKAGKYNSPLHF. Here the CDR3 DNA reads TGTGCCAGCAAGGCAGGGAAATATAATTCACCCCTCCACTTT. The complete variable domain, with remaining parts taken from reference TRBV2 and TRBJ1-6, reads EPEVTQTPSHQVTQMGQEVILRCVPISNHLYFYWYRQILGQKVEFLVSFYNNEISEKSEIFDDQFSVERPDGSNFTLKIRSTKLEDSAMYFCASKAGKYNSPLHFGNGTRLTVT.

The rearrangement uses TRBV4-1 and TRBJ2-7; D gene unclear. CDR3 length: 15 residues. The V gene's germline CDR1 is MGHRA and CDR2 YSYEKL. V gave up 7 bases and J gave up 3 bases, with 19 bases separating them. CDR3 bases: TGCGCCAGCAAGGGTGGTTCGGATGCCTACTACGAGCAGTACTTC. Translating it yields CASKGGSDAYYEQYF.

V is TRBV10-2 and J is TRBJ2-7, with D maybe TRBD2 (5 bases). This CDR3 has 14 residues. Per the germline V gene, CDR1 is WSHSY and CDR2 is SAAADI. The V end lost 8 bases, the J end lost 5 bases, and 19 bases lay between the germline ends. In DNA form, the CDR3 reads TGCGCCAGCTCTTTTGTAACTAGTGAAAACGAGCAGTACTTC. Translating gives CASSFVTSENEQYF.